This record covers a single T cell receptor beta chain. V lost 1 base to trimming and J lost 0 bases, with 7 bases between them. The CDR3 has 15 amino acids. Germline V gives CDR1 SGHTA, CDR2 FQGNSA. TCRdb's table, derived via immunoSEQ multiplex PCR, lists solely in-frame clones and lacks some. This sample has more than 55,000 clones, with 92% found just once. The data originate from a study of T cell changes during pregnancy in multiple sclerosis. The input for sequencing was peripheral blood, taken in the first trimester of pregnancy. The TCR was taken from a female donor in good health, enrolled as a control in a pregnancy study. The genes are TRBV7-2 and TRBJ2-1; D may be TRBD2 (5 bases). The CDR3 here is CASSLDGNSYNEQFF. CDR3 coding DNA: TGTGCCAGCAGCTTAGACGGGAACTCCTACAATGAGCAGTTCTTC.